The rows below give T cell receptor beta chains drawn from one sample of a study of long-term antiretroviral therapy in people with HIV. Measured with immunoSEQ multiplex PCR; TCRdb has only the in-frame clones, and not every one. The table lists under 30,000 clones, approximately 80% of them singletons. The material was unsorted PBMCs, obtained 0.3 years after starting antiretroviral therapy. The receptors stem from a man aged 35 to 55 with HIV. The CDR3 runs from the conserved cysteine through the conserved F or W.

CDR3 protein	CDR3 length	V gene	J gene
CSARERTQYF	10	TRBV20-1	TRBJ2-5
CASSLPGVSGNTIYF	15	TRBV28	TRBJ1-3
CASSLRGADYGYTF	14	TRBV7-9	TRBJ1-2
CATFYGQGAEETQYF	15	TRBV19	TRBJ2-5
CASKGTGGEKLFF	13	TRBV6-5	TRBJ1-4
CASSPERGIGNQPQHF	16	TRBV9	TRBJ1-5
CASSFTGTGGKEPQHF	16	TRBV5-1	TRBJ1-5
CASSARWGRRQFF	13	TRBV9	TRBJ2-1
CATSRDPGGDTQYF	14	TRBV15	TRBJ2-3
CASSSFAGTQNTEAFF	16	TRBV18	TRBJ1-1
CASSPYRDVRNDIQYF	16	TRBV14	TRBJ2-4
CASSQDDSSYNEQFF	15	TRBV4-3	TRBJ2-1
CASSLKLAGGHEQYF	15	TRBV5-4	TRBJ2-7
CSVAAGGRYNEQFF	14	TRBV29-1	TRBJ2-1
CASSAGGEQYF	11	TRBV27	TRBJ2-7
CASSSPRCEQYF	12	TRBV6-6	TRBJ2-7